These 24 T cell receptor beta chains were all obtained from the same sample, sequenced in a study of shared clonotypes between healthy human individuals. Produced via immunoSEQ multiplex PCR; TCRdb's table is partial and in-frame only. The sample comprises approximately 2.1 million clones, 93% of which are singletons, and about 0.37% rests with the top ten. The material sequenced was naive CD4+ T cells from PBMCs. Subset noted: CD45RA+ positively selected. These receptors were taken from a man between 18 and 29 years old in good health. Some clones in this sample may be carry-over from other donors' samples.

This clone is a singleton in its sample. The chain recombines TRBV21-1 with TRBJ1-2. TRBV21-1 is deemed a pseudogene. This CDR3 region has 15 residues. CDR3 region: CASSPPGTKNYGYTF. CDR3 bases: TGTGCCAGCAGCCCACCCGGGACCAAGAACTATGGCTACACCTTC.

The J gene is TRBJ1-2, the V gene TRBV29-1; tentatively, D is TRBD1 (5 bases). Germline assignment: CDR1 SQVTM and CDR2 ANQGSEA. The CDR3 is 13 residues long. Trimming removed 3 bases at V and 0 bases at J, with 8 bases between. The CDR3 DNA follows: TGCAGCGTTGATCCGGGGGCTAACTATGGCTACACCTTC. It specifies CSVDPGANYGYTF.

CDR3 sequence reads: CASSPIPGGTDTQYF. The CDR3 DNA is TGTGCCAGCTCACCAATTCCCGGGGGCACAGATACGCAGTATTTT. This rearrangement joins TRBV18 to TRBJ2-3; tentative D call: TRBD2 (5 bases). Trimming left V 2 bases short and J 1 base short, with 10 bases between. CDR1 is KGHSH, CDR2 LQKENI, per germline. The CDR3 totals 15 residues.

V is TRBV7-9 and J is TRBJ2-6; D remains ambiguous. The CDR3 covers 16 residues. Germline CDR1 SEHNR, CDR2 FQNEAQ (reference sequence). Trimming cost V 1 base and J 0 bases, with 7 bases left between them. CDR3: CASSLVWTSGANVLTF. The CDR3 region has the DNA TGTGCCAGCAGCTTAGTTTGGACCTCTGGGGCCAACGTCCTGACTTTC.

The CDR3 protein is CASSRFRQAAADTQYF. CDR3 coding DNA: TGTGCCAGCAGCAGATTCCGACAGGCCGCGGCGGATACGCAGTATTTT. The V call is TRBV5-6, the J call TRBJ2-3; D is possibly TRBD1 (6 bases). Germline assignment: CDR1 SGHDT and CDR2 YYEEEE. The CDR3 runs to 16 residues. The ends were cut back, 4 bases at V and 6 bases at J, with 21 bases in the middle.

CDR3 coding DNA: TGTGCCAGCAGTTACTCGAGACAGGGGGCTTATGGCTACACCTTC. It yields the protein CASSYSRQGAYGYTF. This chain connects TRBV6-5 to TRBJ1-2, with 10 bases matching TRBD1. CDR3 size: 15 residues. The V gene's germline CDR1 is MNHEY and CDR2 SVGAGI. V gave up 0 bases and J gave up 5 bases; unmatched junction bases: 3.

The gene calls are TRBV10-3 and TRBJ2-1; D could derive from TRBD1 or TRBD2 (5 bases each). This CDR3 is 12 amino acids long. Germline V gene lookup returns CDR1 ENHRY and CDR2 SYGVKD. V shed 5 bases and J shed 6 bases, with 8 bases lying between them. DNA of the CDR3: TGTGCCATCAGTATGGGGGTCAATGAGCAGTTCTTC. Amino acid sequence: CAISMGVNEQFF.

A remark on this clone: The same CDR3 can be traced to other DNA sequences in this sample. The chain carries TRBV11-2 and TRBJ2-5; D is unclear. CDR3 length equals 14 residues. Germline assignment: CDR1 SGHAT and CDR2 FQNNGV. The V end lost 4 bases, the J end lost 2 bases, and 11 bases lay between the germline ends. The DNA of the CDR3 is TGTGCCAGCAGCTCCACCGGAAGACAAGAGACCCAGTACTTC. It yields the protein CASSSTGRQETQYF.

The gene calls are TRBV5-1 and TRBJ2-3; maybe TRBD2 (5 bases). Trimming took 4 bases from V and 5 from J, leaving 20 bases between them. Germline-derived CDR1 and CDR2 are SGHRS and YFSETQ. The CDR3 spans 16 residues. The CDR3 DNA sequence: TGCGCCAGCAGCCCTTTAAGCGGAGGTGGAGAAGATACGCAGTATTTT. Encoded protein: CASSPLSGGGEDTQYF.

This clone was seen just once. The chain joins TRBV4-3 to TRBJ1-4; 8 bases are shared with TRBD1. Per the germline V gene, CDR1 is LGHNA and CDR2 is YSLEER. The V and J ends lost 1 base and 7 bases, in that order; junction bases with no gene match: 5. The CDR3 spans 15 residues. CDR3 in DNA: TGCGCCAGCAGCCAAGGTGACAGGGGTGCTGAAAAACTGTTTTTT. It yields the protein CASSQGDRGAEKLFF.

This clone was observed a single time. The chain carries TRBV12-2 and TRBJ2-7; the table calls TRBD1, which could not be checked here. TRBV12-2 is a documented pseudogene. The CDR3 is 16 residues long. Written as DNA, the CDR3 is TGTGCAAGTCGCTTGGGGGCTACGAGGGGATCCTACGAGCAGTACTTC. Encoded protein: CASRLGATRGSYEQYF.

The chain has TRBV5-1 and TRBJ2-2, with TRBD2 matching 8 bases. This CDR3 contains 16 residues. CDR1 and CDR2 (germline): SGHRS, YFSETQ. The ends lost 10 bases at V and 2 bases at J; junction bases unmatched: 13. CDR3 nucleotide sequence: TGCGCCGGAAGAGCCGTTAGCGGGGTTAACACCGGGGAGCTGTTTTTT. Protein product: CAGRAVSGVNTGELFF.

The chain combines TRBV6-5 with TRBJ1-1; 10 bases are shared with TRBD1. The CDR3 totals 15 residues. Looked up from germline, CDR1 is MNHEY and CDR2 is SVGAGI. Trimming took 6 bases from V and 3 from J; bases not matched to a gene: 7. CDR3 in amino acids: CASRNDRGRDTEAFF. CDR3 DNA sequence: TGTGCCAGCAGAAACGACAGGGGGCGGGACACTGAAGCTTTCTTT.

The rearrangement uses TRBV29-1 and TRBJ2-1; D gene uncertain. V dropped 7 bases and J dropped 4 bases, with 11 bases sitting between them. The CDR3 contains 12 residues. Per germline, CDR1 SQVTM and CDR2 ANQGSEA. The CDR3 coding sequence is TGCAGCGCCTACTCGAGGTACAATGAGCAGTTCTTC. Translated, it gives CSAYSRYNEQFF.

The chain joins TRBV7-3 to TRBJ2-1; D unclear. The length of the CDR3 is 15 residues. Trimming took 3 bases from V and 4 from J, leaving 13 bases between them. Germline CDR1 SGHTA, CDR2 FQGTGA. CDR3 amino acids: CASSFDGFTYNEQFF. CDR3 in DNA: TGTGCCAGCAGCTTCGACGGATTTACATACAATGAGCAGTTCTTC.

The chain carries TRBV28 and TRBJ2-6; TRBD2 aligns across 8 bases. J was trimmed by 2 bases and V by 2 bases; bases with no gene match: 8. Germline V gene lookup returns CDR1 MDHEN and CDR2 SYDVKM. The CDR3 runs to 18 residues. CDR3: CASSLVSGGGPGANVLTF. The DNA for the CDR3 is TGTGCCAGCAGTTTAGTTTCGGGAGGGGGTCCTGGGGCCAACGTCCTGACTTTC.

CDR3 loop: CASSPPAESSYEQYF. The DNA of the CDR3 is TGTGCCAGCAGTCCCCCGGCAGAGAGCTCCTACGAGCAGTACTTC. The J gene is TRBJ2-7, the V gene TRBV27; D gene unclear. V was trimmed by 5 bases and J by 0 bases, leaving 14 bases between them. The V gene's germline CDR1 is MNHEY and CDR2 SMNVEV (reference sequence). This CDR3 spans 15 amino acids.

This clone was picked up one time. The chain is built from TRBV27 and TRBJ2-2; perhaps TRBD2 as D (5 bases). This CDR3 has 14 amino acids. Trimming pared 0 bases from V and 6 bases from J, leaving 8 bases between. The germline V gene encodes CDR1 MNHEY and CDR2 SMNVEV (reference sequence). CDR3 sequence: CASSLSRVSGELFF. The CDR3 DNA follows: TGTGCCAGCAGTTTATCGAGGGTGTCCGGGGAGCTGTTTTTT.

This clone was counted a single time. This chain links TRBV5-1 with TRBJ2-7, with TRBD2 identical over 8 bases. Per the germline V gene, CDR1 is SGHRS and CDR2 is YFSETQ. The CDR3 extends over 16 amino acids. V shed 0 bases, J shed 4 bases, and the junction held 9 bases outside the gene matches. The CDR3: CASSLAVTGGDYEQYF. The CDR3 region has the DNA TGCGCCAGCAGCTTGGCCGTCACGGGAGGGGATTACGAGCAGTACTTC.

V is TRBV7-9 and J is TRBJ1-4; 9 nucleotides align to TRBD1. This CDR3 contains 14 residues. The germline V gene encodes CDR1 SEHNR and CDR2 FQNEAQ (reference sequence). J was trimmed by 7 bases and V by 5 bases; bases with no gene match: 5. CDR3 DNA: TGTGCCAGCAGCCAAGGGACAGGGAGTGAAAAACTGTTTTTT. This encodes CASSQGTGSEKLFF. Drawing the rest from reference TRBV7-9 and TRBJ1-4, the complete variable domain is DTGVSQNPRHKITKRGQNVTFRCDPISEHNRLYWYRQTLGQGPEFLTYFQNEAQLEKSRLLSDRFSAERPKGSFSTLEIQRTEQGDSAMYLCASSQGTGSEKLFFGSGTQLSVL.

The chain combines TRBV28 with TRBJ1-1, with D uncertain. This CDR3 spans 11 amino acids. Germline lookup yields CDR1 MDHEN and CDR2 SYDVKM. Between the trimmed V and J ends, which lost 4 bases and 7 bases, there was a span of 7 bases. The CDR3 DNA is TGTGCCAGCAGTTGGACCGGTGAAGCTTTCTTT. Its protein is CASSWTGEAFF.

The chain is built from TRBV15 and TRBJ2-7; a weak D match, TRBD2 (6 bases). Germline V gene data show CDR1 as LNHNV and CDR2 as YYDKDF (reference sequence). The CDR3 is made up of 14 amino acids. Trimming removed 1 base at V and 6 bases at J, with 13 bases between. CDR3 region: CATSRGGLAFEQYF. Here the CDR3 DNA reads TGTGCCACCAGCAGAGGTGGGCTAGCGTTCGAGCAGTACTTC. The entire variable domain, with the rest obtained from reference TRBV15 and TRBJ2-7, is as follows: DAMVIQNPRYQVTQFGKPVTLSCSQTLNHNVMYWYQQKSSQAPKLLFHYYDKDFNNEADTPDNFQSRRPNTSFCFLDIRSPGLGDTAMYLCATSRGGLAFEQYFGPGTRLTVT.

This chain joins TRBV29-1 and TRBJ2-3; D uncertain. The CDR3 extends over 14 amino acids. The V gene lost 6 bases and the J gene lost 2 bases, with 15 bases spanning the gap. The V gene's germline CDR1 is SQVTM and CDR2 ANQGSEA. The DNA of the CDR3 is TGCAGCGTGGCCGGGCCTATTCCCACAGATACGCAGTATTTT. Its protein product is CSVAGPIPTDTQYF.

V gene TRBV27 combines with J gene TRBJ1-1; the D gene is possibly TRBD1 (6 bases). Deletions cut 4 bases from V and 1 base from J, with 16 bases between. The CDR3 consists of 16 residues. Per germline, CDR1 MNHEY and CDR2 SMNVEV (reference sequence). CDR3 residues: CASSSSPGDPNTEAFF. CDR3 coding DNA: TGTGCCAGCAGTTCCTCCCCAGGGGACCCGAACACTGAAGCTTTCTTT.